Listed here are 3 T cell receptor beta chains from one sample, sequenced in a study of blood T cell repertoires in COVID-19. Clones were read by immunoSEQ multiplex PCR, and TCRdb kept only the in-frame ones, dropping some. Of about 120,000 clones in the sample, roughly 85% were seen once. Sequencing used peripheral blood. The receptors come from a human donor in a cohort sampled during active COVID-19.

V gene TRBV3-1 (or the pseudogene TRBV3-2) combines with J gene TRBJ1-2; TRBD1 might be the D (5 bases). CDR1 and CDR2 (germline): LGHDT, YNNKEL (reference sequence). The CDR3 loop spans 13 amino acids. Trimming pared 3 bases from V and 6 bases from J, leaving 11 bases between. CDR3 residues: CASSQQGHDGYTF. CDR3 nucleotide sequence: TGTGCCAGCAGCCAGCAGGGCCATGATGGCTACACCTTC.

This chain uses TRBV4-2 with TRBJ2-5; 10 bases are a match to TRBD2. Per the germline V gene, CDR1 is LGHNA and CDR2 is YNFKEQ. Trimming took 1 base from V and 0 from J; bases not matched to a gene: 5. The CDR3 consists of 17 residues. The CDR3 loop is CASSQAPGTSDQETQYF. The CDR3 DNA reads TGTGCCAGCAGCCAAGCCCCCGGGACTAGCGACCAAGAGACCCAGTACTTC.

The chain is built from TRBV20-1 and TRBJ2-7, with a weak D call TRBD2 (6 bases). V lost 3 bases to trimming and J lost 2 bases, with 17 bases between them. CDR1 is DFQATT and CDR2 is SNEGSKA in the germline V gene (reference sequence). The CDR3 runs to 15 residues. The chain's CDR3 is CSASDGRQRTYEQYF. The CDR3 region has the DNA TGCAGTGCTAGTGATGGGAGGCAGAGGACCTACGAGCAGTACTTC.